The clone carrying this T cell receptor (beta chain) came up many times. Antigen specificity is unknown. The data were obtained in a study of metastatic and nonmetastatic thyroid tumors. Study-wide background: Peripheral blood and tumor or nodule samples from malignant and benign thyroid patients were compared.

Original data processing: The authors used CDR3 differences across clinicopathological groups to build a distant-metastasis classifier for papillary thyroid cancer. TCRdb used MiXCR to call clones anew from the PCR reads. For this entry, the V and J calls and clone size follow TCRdb and not the study's own pipeline. The sample records tens of thousands of clones, 9.5% to 15% being singletons. This CDR3 has 12 residues. Trimming removed 0 bases at V and 6 bases at J, with 9 bases between. Germline V lookup: CDR1 DFQATT, CDR2 SNEGSKA (reference sequence). Every patient was untreated before thyroid surgery. General study points: Malignant thyroid tumors reportedly exceeded benign nodules significantly in TCR beta diversity, with the difference appearing in blood and tumor.

Sample: tumor tissue. This TCR came from a female donor with papillary thyroid cancer or a benign thyroid nodule (not recorded which). Some clones in this sample may be carry-over from other donors' samples. The chain recombines TRBV20-1 with TRBJ2-7; D unclear. CDR3 region: CSARDMSIEQYF. CDR3 bases: TGCAGTGCTAGAGATATGAGCATCGAGCAGTACTTC.